These 8 T cell receptor beta chains came from one sample sequenced in a study of blood T cell repertoires in COVID-19. Profiling relied on immunoSEQ multiplex PCR, and the TCRdb table lists in-frame clones only, not all of them. In the table there are about 230,000 clones, 84% of which are singletons. Specimen: peripheral blood. The receptors shown here come from a woman older than 75 with active or convalescent COVID-19.

This clone has ten or more counts. The V call is TRBV7-3, the J call TRBJ2-2; D remains ambiguous. This CDR3 contains 13 residues. Per germline, CDR1 SGHTA and CDR2 FQGTGA. V shed 5 bases and J shed 3 bases, with 7 bases lying between them. CDR3 amino acids: CASSLRYTGELFF. In DNA form, the CDR3 reads TGTGCCAGCAGCCTCCGGTACACCGGGGAGCTGTTTTTT.

This clone was picked up one time. The V and J genes are TRBV5-8 and TRBJ1-1; D remains unclear. This CDR3 contains 11 residues. Germline V gene data show CDR1 as SGHTS and CDR2 as YDEGEE. Trimming removed 0 bases from V and 7 bases from J, with 4 bases in between. CDR3 in amino acids: CASSLVGEAFF. CDR3 bases: TGTGCCAGCAGCTTGGTCGGTGAAGCTTTCTTT.

The chain recombines TRBV5-4 with TRBJ1-6; TRBD1 matches 9 bases. There are 16 residues in the CDR3. From germline, CDR1 is SGHNT and CDR2 YYREEE (reference sequence). With 0 bases clipped from V and 7 bases from J, the junction kept 5 bases outside the gene matches. The CDR3 reads CASSLDRDRVNSPLHF. For the CDR3, the DNA is TGTGCCAGCAGCTTGGATCGGGACAGGGTCAATTCACCCCTCCACTTT.

The rearrangement uses TRBV2 and TRBJ1-4; 10 positions agree with TRBD1. The CDR3 covers 14 residues. CDR1 SNHLY and CDR2 FYNNEI come from the germline V gene. With 6 bases clipped from V and 8 bases from J, the junction kept 6 bases outside the gene matches. The CDR3 spells CASRRTGGDEKLFF. DNA of the CDR3: TGTGCCAGCAGACGGACAGGGGGGGACGAAAAACTGTTTTTT.

The chain is built from TRBV29-1 and TRBJ1-1; weak D call: TRBD1 (5 bases). Germline V lookup: CDR1 SQVTM, CDR2 ANQGSEA. This CDR3 has 12 residues. The CDR3 coding sequence is TGCCGCGCCGGGGGGGGAAACACTGAAGCTTTCTTT. Translating gives CRAGGGNTEAFF.

This clone was found a few times. The chain recombines TRBV5-1 with TRBJ2-7; D is perhaps TRBD1 (6 bases). Germline-derived CDR1 and CDR2 are SGHRS and YFSETQ. V was clipped by 0 bases and J by 2 bases, with 12 bases between them. The CDR3 runs 15 residues. CDR3 DNA: TGCGCCAGCAGCTTGGGCGACAGGCCAACCTACGAGCAGTACTTC. It codes for CASSLGDRPTYEQYF.

This chain connects TRBV9 to TRBJ2-3; 12 bases are a match to TRBD2. This CDR3 is built from 16 residues. V gave up 4 bases and J gave up 2 bases; unmatched junction bases: 5. CDR1 is SGDLS and CDR2 is YYNGEE in the germline V gene. This CDR3 reads CASSSRTSGDTDTQYF. CDR3 in DNA: TGTGCCAGCAGCTCCCGGACTAGCGGGGACACAGATACGCAGTATTTT.

The genes are TRBV24-1 and TRBJ1-4; 9 positions agree with TRBD1. The CDR3 covers 14 residues. Per germline, CDR1 KGHDR and CDR2 SFDVKD. The ends lost 5 bases at V and 10 bases at J; junction bases unmatched: 7. The CDR3 sequence: CATSAGQGIGKLFF. The CDR3 DNA sequence: TGTGCCACCAGTGCCGGACAGGGGATCGGAAAACTGTTTTTT.